Shown below are 24 T cell receptor beta chains from a single sample sequenced in a study of OX40 agonist ivuxolimab in advanced cancers. Sequencing used immunoSEQ multiplex PCR; TCRdb keeps in-frame clones, though not all of them. The table lists 45,000 to 55,000 clones, approximately 94% of them singletons. Here the sequenced sample was CD4+ or CD8+ T cells sorted from blood, taken in a trial of the OX40 agonist ivuxolimab. Receptors originate from an adult with an advanced solid tumor such as melanoma, head and neck, liver or kidney cancer.

The V and J genes are TRBV7-9 and TRBJ2-2, with 10 bases that match TRBD2. The germline gives CDR1 SEHNR, CDR2 FQNEAQ (reference sequence). The CDR3 spans 17 residues. The V segment lost 6 bases and the J segment 3 bases; nucleotides outside the gene matches: 10. The CDR3 is CASSSGASGSHTGELFF. The CDR3 DNA is TGTGCCAGCAGTAGTGGGGCTAGCGGGAGTCACACCGGGGAGCTGTTTTTT.

The chain is built from TRBV6-6 and TRBJ1-4; tentative D call: TRBD1 (6 bases). Deletions cut 6 bases from V and 7 bases from J, with 15 bases between. The length of the CDR3 is 14 residues. Germline CDR1 and CDR2: MNHNY and SVGAGI (reference sequence). This chain's CDR3 is CASRGRGGREKLFF. The CDR3 DNA is TGTGCCAGCAGGGGGAGAGGGGGACGTGAAAAACTGTTTTTT.

This clone occurred a few times. The J gene is TRBJ2-7, the V gene TRBV7-9; D tentatively fits TRBD1 or TRBD2 (5 bases each). The CDR3 is 14 amino acids. Germline V gives CDR1 SEHNR, CDR2 FQNEAQ (reference sequence). Deletions cut 0 bases from V and 3 bases from J, with 9 bases between. The CDR3 sequence: CASSLAGEFYEQYF. The CDR3 DNA reads as TGTGCCAGCAGCTTAGCGGGGGAGTTCTACGAGCAGTACTTC.

Worth noting for this clone: Distinct nucleotide sequences in the sample also encode this CDR3. The V call is TRBV15, the J call TRBJ1-1; D call uncertain. Germline V lookup: CDR1 LNHNV, CDR2 YYDKDF (reference sequence). V was shortened by 5 bases and J by 0 bases, with 7 bases between the two germline ends. This CDR3 contains 13 residues. Written as DNA, the CDR3 is TGTGCCACCAGCCGCTCGATGAACACTGAAGCTTTCTTT. It specifies CATSRSMNTEAFF.

This clone appeared once. J is TRBJ2-3 and V is TRBV14; unclear D gene. The CDR3 consists of 17 residues. Germline CDR1 and CDR2: SGHDN and FVKESK. V was trimmed by 0 bases and J by 6 bases, leaving 19 bases between them. In DNA, the CDR3 is TGTGCCAGCAGCCAAGAAAGGGTGGCGGTGGGGATGGATACGCAGTATTTT. Its protein is CASSQERVAVGMDTQYF.

The chain recombines TRBV15 with TRBJ2-2; TRBD2 matches 8 bases. The CDR3 loop spans 15 amino acids. CDR1 is LNHNV and CDR2 is YYDKDF in the germline V gene (reference sequence). After removal of 4 bases from V and 6 bases from J, the junction contained 7 bases not matched to a gene. The chain's CDR3 is CATSTPGGASGELFF. The CDR3 DNA reads as TGTGCCACCAGCACCCCGGGGGGGGCCTCCGGGGAGCTGTTTTTT.

The chain joins TRBV11-1 to TRBJ2-5; 9 nucleotides agree with TRBD2. CDR3 length equals 15 residues. The V gene's germline CDR1 is SGHAT and CDR2 FQDESV (reference sequence). V gave up 3 bases and J gave up 5 bases; unmatched junction bases: 7. In nucleotides, the CDR3 is TGTGCCAGCAGCTTGACTAGCGGAAAAGGGGAGACCCAGTACTTC. This codes for CASSLTSGKGETQYF.

V usage is TRBV4-1 and J usage is TRBJ2-3; 7 positions agree with TRBD2. Losses at the gene ends were 2 bases for V and 2 bases for J; bases not matched to a gene: 7. This CDR3 has 16 amino acids. The germline CDR1 and CDR2 sequences are MGHRA and YSYEKL. The chain's CDR3 is CASSQPLAALTDTQYF. The CDR3, as DNA: TGCGCCAGCAGCCAACCCCTAGCGGCCCTCACAGATACGCAGTATTTT.

V and J are TRBV5-6 and TRBJ2-1, with D perhaps matching TRBD1 (6 bases). The CDR3 is 15 residues long. Trimming stripped 0 bases from V and 0 bases from J, with 7 bases between. Germline V gene sequence: CDR1 SGHDT, CDR2 YYEEEE. The DNA for the CDR3 is TGTGCCAGCAGCTTGGGGGACAACTCCTACAATGAGCAGTTCTTC. Translated, it gives CASSLGDNSYNEQFF.

This clone was observed once. The chain combines TRBV27 with TRBJ2-3, with D perhaps matching TRBD1 or TRBD2 (5 bases each). CDR3 size: 17 residues. The ends were cut back, 6 bases at V and 2 bases at J, with 21 bases in the middle. In germline, CDR1 is MNHEY, CDR2 SMNVEV (reference sequence). CDR3: CASRTLTDPGTTDTQYF. For the CDR3, the DNA is TGTGCCAGCAGGACACTGACAGATCCGGGGACCACAGATACGCAGTATTTT.

The chain has TRBV6-5 and TRBJ2-3; D is possibly TRBD1 (5 bases). Trimming cost V 5 bases and J 6 bases, with 12 bases left between them. CDR3 length: 13 amino acids. CDR1 is MNHEY and CDR2 is SVGAGI in the germline V gene. CDR3 nucleotides: TGTGCCAGCAGTCAGGGTATATCGGATACGCAGTATTTT. Protein product: CASSQGISDTQYF.

The J gene is TRBJ2-3, the V gene TRBV5-4, with 13 bases that match TRBD2. The CDR3 is 17 residues long. V was pared by 5 bases and J by 2 bases, with 8 bases of the junction left unmatched. Germline V gives CDR1 SGHNT, CDR2 YYREEE (reference sequence). CDR3 DNA sequence: TGTGCCAGCAGGGGGGGGACTAGCGGGATTTACACAGATACGCAGTATTTT. It translates to CASRGGTSGIYTDTQYF.

The chain has TRBV5-4 and TRBJ2-1, with a tentative D call TRBD2 (6 bases). Germline V gives CDR1 SGHNT, CDR2 YYREEE (reference sequence). V lost 3 bases and J 0 bases, leaving 16 bases between the germline ends. This CDR3 region has 17 residues. CDR3 sequence (DNA): TGTGCCAGCAGCTGGAATTGGAGGGAGAGCTCCTACAATGAGCAGTTCTTC. The encoded protein is CASSWNWRESSYNEQFF.

The chain combines TRBV19 with TRBJ2-7, with 9 bases fitting TRBD2. Losses at the gene ends were 3 bases for V and 1 base for J; bases not matched to a gene: 4. CDR1 is LNHDA and CDR2 is SQIVND in the germline V gene (reference sequence). This CDR3 has 15 amino acids. The CDR3 bases are TGTGCCAGTAGTATGGGGACTAGCTCTTCCTACGAGCAGTACTTC. Its translation: CASSMGTSSSYEQYF.

V is TRBV28 and J is TRBJ2-3, with 7 bases identical to TRBD1. The CDR3 extends over 15 amino acids. CDR1 is MDHEN and CDR2 is SYDVKM in the germline V gene. V shed 3 bases, J shed 5 bases, and the junction held 8 bases outside the gene matches. CDR3 amino acids: CASSFLTGVRDTQYF. The DNA of the CDR3 is TGTGCCAGCAGTTTTTTAACAGGGGTTAGAGATACGCAGTATTTT.

The chain employs TRBV27 and TRBJ2-3; 10 bases align to TRBD2. The germline V gene encodes CDR1 MNHEY and CDR2 SMNVEV (reference sequence). The CDR3 is made up of 14 amino acids. Trimming took 4 bases from V and 5 from J; bases not matched to a gene: 3. The CDR3 DNA reads as TGTGCCAGCAGTTCTGGACTAGCGGTAGATACGCAGTATTTT. This translates into CASSSGLAVDTQYF.

This clone was counted only a few times. The chain joins TRBV21-1 to TRBJ1-1. TRBV21-1 is listed as a pseudogene. This CDR3 contains 14 residues. CDR3 protein: CASSKLGAEPEAFF. The CDR3 coding sequence is TGTGCCAGCAGCAAATTGGGTGCGGAACCTGAAGCTTTCTTT.

The chain couples TRBV5-1 to TRBJ2-1, with 13 bases identical to TRBD2. V trimming: 4 bases; J trimming: 7 bases; junction bases outside the gene matches: 11. The CDR3 contains 17 residues. Germline CDR1 and CDR2: SGHRS and YFSETQ. This CDR3 is CASSEGGGLAGANEQFF. CDR3 sequence (DNA): TGCGCCAGCAGCGAAGGAGGCGGACTAGCGGGAGCGAATGAGCAGTTCTTC.

The chain employs TRBV27 and TRBJ2-2; 11 bases align to TRBD2. V shed 7 bases, J shed 2 bases, and the junction held 6 bases outside the gene matches. The CDR3 has 16 amino acids. The V gene's germline CDR1 is MNHEY and CDR2 SMNVEV (reference sequence). The CDR3 DNA is TGTGCCAGCACCCCCGGGACTAGCGGAAACACCGGGGAGCTGTTTTTT. Translated: CASTPGTSGNTGELFF.

V is TRBV30 and J is TRBJ2-2; D is perhaps TRBD1 or TRBD2 (6 bases each). Trimming shortened V by 4 bases and J by 5 bases, and 14 bases separated the two germline ends. CDR3 length equals 14 residues. Per germline, CDR1 GTSNPN and CDR2 SVGIG (reference sequence). CDR3 residues: CAWMGGILTGELFF. Written as DNA, the CDR3 is TGTGCCTGGATGGGGGGCATCTTAACCGGGGAGCTGTTTTTT.

The table lists this clone with a count of one. The J gene is TRBJ2-3, the V gene TRBV29-1, with D perhaps TRBD2 (5 bases). The V end was cut by 3 bases, the J end by 2 bases, with 9 bases between. From germline, CDR1 is SQVTM and CDR2 ANQGSEA. This CDR3 has 13 residues. The CDR3 DNA follows: TGCAGCGTTGATGCCGGGGTCACAGATACGCAGTATTTT. It translates to CSVDAGVTDTQYF.

The chain combines TRBV6-5 with TRBJ2-5; 8 nucleotides line up with TRBD2. Germline V CDR1 and CDR2: MNHEY, SVGAGI. V dropped 6 bases and J dropped 4; count of bases not matched to a gene: 7. This CDR3 region has 14 residues. The CDR3 DNA reads as TGTGCCAGCAGAAACGTTCGGGAGGGAGAGACCCAGTACTTC. As protein: CASRNVREGETQYF.

The CDR3 bases are TGTGCCAGCAGTCCCCTAGTAACTAATGAAAAACTGTTTTTT. Protein sequence: CASSPLVTNEKLFF. The chain combines TRBV28 with TRBJ1-4; D is uncertain. With 5 bases removed from V and 1 base from J, the gap between germline ends came to 8 bases. This CDR3 has 14 amino acids. Germline CDR1 is MDHEN and CDR2 is SYDVKM. Based on the CDR3 plus reference TRBV28 and TRBJ1-4, the full variable domain is DVKVTQSSRYLVKRTGEKVFLECVQDMDHENMFWYRQDPGLGLRLIYFSYDVKMKEKGDIPEGYSVSREKKERFSLILESASTNQTSMYLCASSPLVTNEKLFFGSGTQLSVL.

This rearrangement joins TRBV27 to TRBJ2-7; 8 bases match TRBD1. J lost 2 bases, V lost 0 bases, and 6 bases had no gene match. Per germline, CDR1 MNHEY and CDR2 SMNVEV (reference sequence). The length of the CDR3 is 16 residues. The CDR3 loop reads CASSLSLDRVPYEQYF. The DNA for the CDR3 is TGTGCCAGCAGTTTATCGCTGGACAGGGTACCCTACGAGCAGTACTTC.